These 20 T cell receptor beta chains were sequenced from one sample in a study of CD8+ T cells in alopecia areata. Treatment in this sample: oral pan-JAK inhibitor, 5-10 mg twice daily. Sequencing relied on a cDNA template that was reverse transcribed from extracted RNA. This table comes from immunoSEQ multiplex PCR, and its TCRdb copy is limited to in-frame clones, with some not included. The sample shows approximately 300,000 clones, about three fifths of them seen only once. The source was CD4+ T cells sorted from blood, collected at week 24, from a patient treated with tofacitinib. These receptors were collected from a human donor with alopecia areata.

The chain links TRBV6-1 to TRBJ2-1, with 11 bases lining up with TRBD2. J was trimmed by 0 bases and V by 8 bases; bases with no gene match: 3. There are 15 residues in the CDR3. Germline CDR1 MNHNS, CDR2 SASEGT. DNA for the CDR3: TGTGCCAGCTGTAGCGGGGGGGCCTCCTACAATGAGCAGTTCTTC. It codes for CASCSGGASYNEQFF.

In this sample, this clone turned up a few times. The DNA for the CDR3 is TGTGCCAGCAGAAGTGGGGAGCTGTTTTTT. It yields the protein CASRSGELFF. The rearrangement joins TRBV28 to TRBJ2-2, with no clear D. From germline, CDR1 is MDHEN and CDR2 SYDVKM. The V and J ends lost 6 bases and 8 bases respectively, with 4 bases between them. This CDR3 is 10 amino acids long.

This clone has only a few counts. V usage is TRBV7-9 and J usage is TRBJ2-1; 9 bases match TRBD2. The CDR3 spans 18 residues. The V segment lost 3 bases and the J segment 5 bases; nucleotides outside the gene matches: 14. CDR1 and CDR2 from the germline V gene are SEHNR and FQNEAQ (reference sequence). Here the CDR3 reads CASSLRAGGGPAHNEQFF. CDR3 coding DNA: TGTGCCAGCAGCTTGAGAGCGGGGGGAGGCCCGGCGCACAATGAGCAGTTCTTC.

At least ten counts were recorded for this clone. This rearrangement joins TRBV6-5 to TRBJ2-7; D gene ambiguous. CDR1 and CDR2 from the germline V gene are MNHEY and SVGAGI. This CDR3 region has 14 residues. V dropped 2 bases and J dropped 6 bases, with 14 bases sitting between them. The CDR3 is CASSYRHPDVEQYF. The CDR3 nucleotides are TGTGCCAGCAGTTACAGACACCCTGACGTCGAGCAGTACTTC.

This clone was counted between two and nine times. The chain is built from TRBV9 and TRBJ2-3, with 11 nucleotides matching TRBD2. Germline V gives CDR1 SGDLS, CDR2 YYNGEE. J gave up 0 bases and V 3 bases, and 6 bases lay outside the gene matches. The CDR3 is 17 amino acids. The CDR3 loop reads CASSAILAGASTDTQYF. The CDR3 DNA follows: TGTGCCAGCAGCGCGATACTAGCGGGGGCTAGCACAGATACGCAGTATTTT.

The gene calls are TRBV30 and TRBJ1-3; D is unresolved. With 3 bases removed from V and 4 bases from J, the gap between germline ends came to 13 bases. The CDR3 contains 14 residues. CDR1 and CDR2 (germline): GTSNPN, SVGIG (reference sequence). The CDR3 reads CAWSSSTRGNTIYF. DNA for the CDR3: TGTGCCTGGAGCTCCTCGACCAGAGGAAACACCATATATTTT.

J is TRBJ2-1 and V is TRBV4-1; TRBD2 matches at 11 bases. Germline CDR1 MGHRA, CDR2 YSYEKL. The trim removed 2 bases at V and 12 bases at J, leaving 9 bases unmatched. The CDR3 is made up of 15 amino acids. The CDR3 nucleotides are TGCGCCAGCAGCCAACTAGGACTAGCGGGTCCCCCGCAGTTCTTC. Its translation is CASSQLGLAGPPQFF.

The rearrangement uses TRBV4-2 and TRBJ2-7; 7 bases are a match to TRBD1. The germline V gene encodes CDR1 LGHNA and CDR2 YNFKEQ. The CDR3 has 14 amino acids. The junction had 6 bases not matched to a gene; V was cut back by 0 bases and J by 7 bases. As DNA, the CDR3 is TGTGCCAGCAGCCAAGAAGACAGGGCCCAAGAGCAGTACTTC. Translated, it gives CASSQEDRAQEQYF.

The table lists this clone with a few counts. The chain recombines TRBV30 with TRBJ1-2; D may be TRBD1 (6 bases). Trimming left V 5 bases short and J 3 bases short, with 13 bases between. The CDR3 totals 13 residues. Germline V gives CDR1 GTSNPN, CDR2 SVGIG (reference sequence). This CDR3 reads CAWRLRGYYGYTF. The DNA of the CDR3 is TGTGCCTGGCGCCTCAGGGGTTACTATGGCTACACCTTC.

This clone occurred many times. The chain has TRBV5-1 and TRBJ2-5; 11 positions match TRBD2. From germline, CDR1 is SGHRS and CDR2 YFSETQ. CDR3 length equals 17 residues. V lost 0 bases and J lost 0; bases outside the gene matches: 4. For the CDR3, the DNA is TGCGCCAGCAGCTTGGGGGGGACTAGCGGAAACCAAGAGACCCAGTACTTC. Protein product: CASSLGGTSGNQETQYF.

This chain uses TRBV2 with TRBJ2-5, with 10 positions matching TRBD2. Germline CDR1 reads SNHLY; CDR2 reads FYNNEI. J lost 5 bases, V lost 4 bases, and 7 bases had no gene match. The CDR3 covers 15 residues. The CDR3 spells CASSVTSGVLETQYF. The CDR3 bases are TGTGCCAGCAGTGTTACTAGCGGGGTCCTGGAGACCCAGTACTTC.

The chain combines TRBV7-3 with TRBJ2-7; the match to TRBD1 covers 12 bases. CDR1 and CDR2 from the germline V gene are SGHTA and FQGTGA. Trimming removed 3 bases from V and 5 bases from J; junction bases left unmatched: 2. The CDR3 runs to 14 residues. CDR3 coding DNA: TGTGCCAGCAGCTTTGGGACAGGGGGCGACGAGCAGTACTTC. Protein: CASSFGTGGDEQYF.

The chain is built from TRBV30 and TRBJ1-2; the D gene is possibly TRBD1 (6 bases). In germline, CDR1 is GTSNPN, CDR2 SVGIG (reference sequence). The V end lost 2 bases, the J end lost 4 bases, and 11 bases lay between the germline ends. This CDR3 is 13 amino acids long. In DNA, the CDR3 is TGTGCCTGGAGTCAATGGGGGGCCTATGGCTACACCTTC. It encodes CAWSQWGAYGYTF.

The genes are TRBV30 and TRBJ2-5; TRBD2 might be the D (6 bases). Trimming removed 8 bases at V and 5 bases at J, with 21 bases between. Germline loops: CDR1 GTSNPN, CDR2 SVGIG (reference sequence). The CDR3 is 14 amino acids. The CDR3 coding sequence is TGTGCCCGCTCGACGGGACGCCGGGGGGAGACCCAGTACTTC. This codes for CARSTGRRGETQYF. Using reference TRBV30 and TRBJ2-5 for the parts outside the CDR3, the full variable domain is SQTIHQWPATLVQPVGSPLSLECTVEGTSNPNLYWYRQAAGRGLQLLFYSVGIGQISSEVPQNLSASRPQDRQFILSSKKLLLSDSGFYLCARSTGRRGETQYFGPGTRLLVL.

This clone has only a few counts. J is TRBJ2-5 and V is TRBV5-1; D possibly corresponds to TRBD2 (5 bases). Per the germline V gene, CDR1 is SGHRS and CDR2 is YFSETQ. CDR3 length: 15 residues. Trimming pared 1 base from V and 5 bases from J, leaving 15 bases between. CDR3 protein: CASSLSGGDGETQYF. The CDR3 nucleotides read TGCGCCAGCAGCTTGAGCGGTGGTGATGGGGAGACCCAGTACTTC. Variable domain in full (rest from reference TRBV5-1 and TRBJ2-5): KAGVTQTPRYLIKTRGQQVTLSCSPISGHRSVSWYQQTPGQGLQFLFEYFSETQRNKGNFPGRFSGRQFSNSRSEMNVSTLELGDSALYLCASSLSGGDGETQYFGPGTRLLVL.

This clone was counted only a few times. The rearrangement uses TRBV29-1 and TRBJ2-7; D gene unclear. The V end lost 8 bases, the J end lost 0 bases, and 17 bases lay between the germline ends. Germline CDR1 SQVTM, CDR2 ANQGSEA. The CDR3 contains 14 residues. The CDR3 bases are TGCAGCTACCGCTCTGCCGGTCCCTCCTACGAGCAGTACTTC. This translates into CSYRSAGPSYEQYF.

The rearrangement uses TRBV30 and TRBJ1-4; no clear D. The CDR3 contains 14 residues. CDR1 is GTSNPN and CDR2 is SVGIG in the germline V gene (reference sequence). V lost 0 bases to trimming and J lost 7 bases, with 12 bases between them. Written as DNA, the CDR3 is TGTGCCTGGAGTGTAAGGACTCAAACTGAAAAACTGTTTTTT. It translates to CAWSVRTQTEKLFF.

The chain combines TRBV27 with TRBJ2-3; TRBD2 might be the D (5 bases). Germline V gene sequence: CDR1 MNHEY, CDR2 SMNVEV (reference sequence). V gave up 3 bases and J gave up 9 bases, with 10 bases separating them. The CDR3 sequence is 12 residues long. DNA of the CDR3: TGTGCCAGCAGTTTCCCGGGGTTCACGCAGTATTTT. This encodes CASSFPGFTQYF.

The V and J genes are TRBV7-2 and TRBJ2-3; 8 nucleotides align to TRBD1. The CDR3 extends over 15 amino acids. Germline V gene sequence: CDR1 SGHTA, CDR2 FQGNSA. V lost 2 bases to trimming and J lost 6 bases; unmatched junction nucleotides: 7. The CDR3 sequence: CASSLQGASGDTQYF. DNA for the CDR3: TGTGCCAGCAGCTTACAGGGGGCTTCTGGGGATACGCAGTATTTT.

This chain joins TRBV2 and TRBJ2-1; the match to TRBD1 covers 8 bases. The CDR3 covers 14 residues. The V gene end was trimmed by 2 bases and the J gene end by 8 bases; junction bases not matched to a gene: 5. CDR1 SNHLY and CDR2 FYNNEI come from the germline V gene. The DNA of the CDR3 is TGTGCCAGCAGTGAACAGGGGGCATTGGATGAGCAGTTCTTC. Amino acids: CASSEQGALDEQFF.